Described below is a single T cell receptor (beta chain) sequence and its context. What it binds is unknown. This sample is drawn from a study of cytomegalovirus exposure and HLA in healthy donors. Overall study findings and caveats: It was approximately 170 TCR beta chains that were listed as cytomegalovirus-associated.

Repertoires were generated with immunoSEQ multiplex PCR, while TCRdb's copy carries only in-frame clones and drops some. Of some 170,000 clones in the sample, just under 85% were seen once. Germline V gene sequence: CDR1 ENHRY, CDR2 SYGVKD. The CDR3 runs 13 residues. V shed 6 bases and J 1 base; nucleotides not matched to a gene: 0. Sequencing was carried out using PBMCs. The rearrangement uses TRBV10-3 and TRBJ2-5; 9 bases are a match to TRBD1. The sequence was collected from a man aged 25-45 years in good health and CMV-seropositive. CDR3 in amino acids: CAIRGQGQETQYF. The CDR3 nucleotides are TGTGCCATCAGGGGACAGGGCCAAGAGACCCAGTACTTC.